This T cell receptor beta chain was captured by sequencing in a study of a mutant IDH1 vaccine in newly diagnosed glioma. Looking at the study overall: Vaccinations were initiated 4-6 weeks following radiotherapy alone, or were given together with temozolomide cycles.

Germline assignment: CDR1 MNHEY and CDR2 SVGAGI. The CDR3 totals 12 residues. V was clipped by 6 bases and J by 0 bases, with 4 bases between them. As concerns this clone: Its target is not known.

Indicated time point: week 47, end of study. Vaccination comprised doses that each held 300 ug of mutant IDH1 20-mer peptide, plus topical imiquimod. Measured with immunoSEQ multiplex PCR; TCRdb has only the in-frame clones, and not every one. The sample includes roughly 32,000 clones, 89% of them seen just once. The V gene is TRBV6-5, the J gene TRBJ2-3; D uncertain. Sequencing was performed on PBMCs, taken from a glioma patient whose treatment included an IDH1 peptide vaccine. The clonotype comes from a man aged 35 to 55 with glioma. Here the CDR3 reads CASRQSTDTQYF. In DNA form, the CDR3 reads TGTGCCAGCAGACAGAGCACAGATACGCAGTATTTT.